This T cell receptor beta chain stems from a study of shared clonotypes between healthy human individuals. About this clone: Its target is not known.

Germline trimming cut 5 bases from V and 0 bases from J; bases unmatched to any gene: 19. The germline CDR1 and CDR2 sequences are SGHVS and FQNEAQ. This CDR3 is built from 20 residues. On sorted subsets, replicate PCRs used approximately 190 ng DNA, or around 30,000 T cell genomes. The repertoire was sequenced with immunoSEQ multiplex PCR; TCRdb's copy has only in-frame clones and lacks some. The sample holds more than 2,000,000 clones; 90% to 95% are singletons and the top ten take about 0.13%. Study-wide results and caveats: In contrast to clonotypes shared by all four donors, non-shared clonotypes had lower generation probabilities.

The V gene is TRBV7-8, the J gene TRBJ2-4; 7 positions agree with TRBD2. The source material was naive CD4+ T cells sorted from blood. Noted subset: CD45RA+ positively selected. This sequence originates from a man aged 18 to 30 in good health. CDR3 residues: CASSPGLWIEAGLAKNIQYF. The CDR3 DNA sequence: TGTGCCAGCAGCCCAGGACTCTGGATTGAAGCGGGACTAGCCAAAAACATTCAGTACTTC.